The entry that follows covers one T cell receptor (beta chain) sequence. Its antigen is not yet known. No much larger clonotype is one base removed from it; base qualities were not supplied. What the treatment or condition label conveys for this sample: allogeneic hematopoietic cell transplantation with graft depleted of TCRalphabeta T cells and CD19 B cells. Transplant recipients were children who received TCRalphabeta/CD19-depleted allogeneic hematopoietic cell grafts. This record comes from a study of T-cell reconstitution after alpha-beta-depleted transplantation in children listed by TCRdb under 2016. In terms of the full investigation: T-cell immune reconstitution after TCRalphabeta/CD19-depleted allogeneic hematopoietic cell transplantation in children was quantitatively tracked in the study by means of TCR repertoire profiling. Overall results and qualifications from the work: Hyperexpanded clone frequencies declined over subsequent months; after one year, T-cell counts and TCRbeta diversity were mostly attributed to newly produced T cells. The high TCRbeta diversity at day 60 in some patients was ascribed to recipient T cells and intrathymic progenitors that had survived conditioning. Apparently early alphabetaT-cell count recovery about two months after transplant reportedly relied on only several hundred rapidly expanded clones derived from non-depleted graft cells.

Relative to germline, V is 5 bases shorter and J is 3 bases shorter, with 14 bases between their ends. CDR1 and CDR2 are read off the germline V gene (reference sequence) as MNHEY and SMNVEV. From the cysteine through the phenylalanine, the CDR3 covers 14 amino acids. Only the CDR3 portion is preserved as DNA: 42 bases, with reading frame beginning at the first base. Library creation used PCR. TCRdb names Illumina HiSeq 2500 as the instrument used. To normalize quantification of the TCRbeta repertoire, the TCR libraries were built with molecular barcoding that relied on unique molecular identifiers. TCRdb reprocessed the public reads (quality trimming at Q25 with fastp, clone calling with MiXCR) and kept in-frame beta chains. Merged by CDR3 protein, the rows form single entries marked with the most common genes and DNA. Here the sample has some 310,000 distinct CDR3 sequences; about a quarter occur a single time. The ten largest make up about a tenth of the sample.

Sequencing was performed on PBMCs, mostly from graft donor cells, taken 180 days after TCRalphabeta/CD19-depleted stem cell transplant. This clonotype was sampled from a male patient aged 10-17 years who had a stem cell transplant for acute lymphoblastic leukemia, so the T cells may come from the graft donor. Here the chain combines TRBV27 and TRBJ2-7, with no reliable assignment of the D segment. The nucleotides are TGTGCCAGCAGTCCCGCGGAGTCGCGCTACGAGCAGTACTTC. Translated, this is CASSPAESRYEQYF.